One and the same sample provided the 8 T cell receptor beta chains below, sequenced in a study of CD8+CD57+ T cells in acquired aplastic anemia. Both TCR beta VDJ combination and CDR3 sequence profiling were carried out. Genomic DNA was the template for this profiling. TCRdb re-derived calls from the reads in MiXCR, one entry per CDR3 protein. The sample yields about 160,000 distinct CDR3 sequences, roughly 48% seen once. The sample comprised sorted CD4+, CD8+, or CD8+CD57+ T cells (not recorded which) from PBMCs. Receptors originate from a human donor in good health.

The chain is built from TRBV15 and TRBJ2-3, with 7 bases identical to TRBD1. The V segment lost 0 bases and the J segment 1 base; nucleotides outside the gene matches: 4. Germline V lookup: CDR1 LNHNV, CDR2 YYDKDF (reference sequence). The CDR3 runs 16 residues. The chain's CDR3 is CATSRDDREGTDTQYF. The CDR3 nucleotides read TGTGCCACCAGCAGAGACGACAGGGAAGGCACAGATACGCAGTATTTT. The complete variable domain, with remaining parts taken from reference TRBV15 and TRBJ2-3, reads DAMVIQNPRYQVTQFGKPVTLSCSQTLNHNVMYWYQQKSSQAPKLLFHYYDKDFNNEADTPDNFQSRRPNTSFCFLDIRSPGLGDTAMYLCATSRDDREGTDTQYFGPGTRLTVL.

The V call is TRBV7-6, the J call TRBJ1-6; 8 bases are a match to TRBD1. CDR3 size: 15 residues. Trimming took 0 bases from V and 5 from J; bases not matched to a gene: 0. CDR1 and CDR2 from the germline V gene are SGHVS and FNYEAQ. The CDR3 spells CASSLATGDNSPLHF. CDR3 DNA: TGTGCCAGCAGCTTAGCGACAGGGGATAATTCACCCCTCCACTTT.

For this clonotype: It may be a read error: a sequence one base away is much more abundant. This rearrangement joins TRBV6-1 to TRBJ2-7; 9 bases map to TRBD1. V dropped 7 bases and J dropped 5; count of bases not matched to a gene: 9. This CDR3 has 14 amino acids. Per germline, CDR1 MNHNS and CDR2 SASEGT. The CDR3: CASTLGTGNDEQYF. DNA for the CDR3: TGTGCCAGCACTCTAGGGACAGGGAATGACGAGCAGTACTTC.

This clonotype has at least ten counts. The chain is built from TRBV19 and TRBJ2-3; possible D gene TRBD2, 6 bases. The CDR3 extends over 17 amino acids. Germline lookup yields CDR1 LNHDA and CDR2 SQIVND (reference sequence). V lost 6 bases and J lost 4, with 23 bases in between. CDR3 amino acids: CASRPWGRSDIPDTQYF. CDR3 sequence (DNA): TGTGCCAGTAGGCCATGGGGGAGGAGTGACATACCAGATACGCAGTATTTT. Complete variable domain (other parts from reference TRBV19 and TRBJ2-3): DGGITQSPKYLFRKEGQNVTLSCEQNLNHDAMYWYRQDPGQGLRLIYYSQIVNDFQKGDIAEGYSVSREKKESFPLTVTSAQKNPTAFYLCASRPWGRSDIPDTQYFGPGTRLTVL.

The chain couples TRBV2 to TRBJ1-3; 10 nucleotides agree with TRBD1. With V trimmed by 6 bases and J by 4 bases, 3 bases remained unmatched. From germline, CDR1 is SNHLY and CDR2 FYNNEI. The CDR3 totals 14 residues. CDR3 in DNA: TGTGCCAGCAGACGGGACAGGGGAGGAAACACCATATATTTT. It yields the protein CASRRDRGGNTIYF.

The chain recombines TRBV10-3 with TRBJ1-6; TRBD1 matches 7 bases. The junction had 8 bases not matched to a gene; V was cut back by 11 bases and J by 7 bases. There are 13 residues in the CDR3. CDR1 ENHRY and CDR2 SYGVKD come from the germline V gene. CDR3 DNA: TGTGCCCTTAGGACAGGCTTGAATTCACCCCTCCACTTT. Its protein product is CALRTGLNSPLHF.

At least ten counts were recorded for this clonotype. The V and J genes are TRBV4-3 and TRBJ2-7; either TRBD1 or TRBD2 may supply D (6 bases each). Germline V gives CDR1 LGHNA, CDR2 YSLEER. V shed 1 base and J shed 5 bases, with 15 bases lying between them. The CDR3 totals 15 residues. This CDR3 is CASSQGGARKDEQYF. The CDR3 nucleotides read TGCGCCAGCAGCCAAGGGGGGGCGCGTAAGGACGAGCAGTACTTC.

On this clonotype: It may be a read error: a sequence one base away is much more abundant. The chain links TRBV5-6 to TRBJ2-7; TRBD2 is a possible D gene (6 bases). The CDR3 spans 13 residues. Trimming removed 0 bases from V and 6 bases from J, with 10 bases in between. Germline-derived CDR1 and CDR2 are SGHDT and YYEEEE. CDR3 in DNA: TGTGCCAGCAGCTTGGTCCTAGCGCGCGAGCAGTACTTC. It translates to CASSLVLAREQYF.